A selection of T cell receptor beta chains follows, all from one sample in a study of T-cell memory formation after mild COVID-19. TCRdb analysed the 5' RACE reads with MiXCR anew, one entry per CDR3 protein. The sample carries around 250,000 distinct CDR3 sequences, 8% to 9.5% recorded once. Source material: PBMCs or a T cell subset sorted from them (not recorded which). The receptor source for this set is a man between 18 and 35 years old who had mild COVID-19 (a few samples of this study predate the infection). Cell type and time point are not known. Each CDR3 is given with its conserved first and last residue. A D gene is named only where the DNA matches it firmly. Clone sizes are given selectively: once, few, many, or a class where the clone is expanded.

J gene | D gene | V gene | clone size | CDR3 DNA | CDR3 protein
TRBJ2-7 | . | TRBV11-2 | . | TGTGCCAGCAGCGGCAGGGGTGGGAGGTTCTACGAGCAGTACTTC | CASSGRGGRFYEQYF
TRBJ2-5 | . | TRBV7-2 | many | TGTGCCAGCAGCGGGGGGCCCACGGGGGAGACCCAGTACTTC | CASSGGPTGETQYF
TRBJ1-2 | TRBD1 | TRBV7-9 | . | TGTGCCAGCAACGTACAGGGGGCCAATGGCTACACCTTC | CASNVQGANGYTF
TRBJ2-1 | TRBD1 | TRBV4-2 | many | TGTGCCAGCAGCGAGGGGGCTTCTTGGAGCTCCTACAATGAGCAGTTCTTC | CASSEGASWSSYNEQFF
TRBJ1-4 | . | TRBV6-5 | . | TGTGCCAGCAGTTACCACGGGACGCGAAATGAAAAACTGTTTTTT | CASSYHGTRNEKLFF
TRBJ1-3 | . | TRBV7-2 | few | TGTGCCAGCAGCTTCGGACAGAGCAACTCTGGAAACACCATATATTTT | CASSFGQSNSGNTIYF
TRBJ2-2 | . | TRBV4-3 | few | TGCGCCAGCAGCCAAGAACAGAGGAACACCGGGGAGCTGTTTTTT | CASSQEQRNTGELFF
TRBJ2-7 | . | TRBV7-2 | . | TGTGCCAGCAGCTTACGGGAAGACGAGCAGTACTTC | CASSLREDEQYF
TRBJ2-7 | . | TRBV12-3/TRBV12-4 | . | TGTGCCAGCAGTTCCGCACATCAGGGTGGGTACGAGCAGTACTTC | CASSSAHQGGYEQYF
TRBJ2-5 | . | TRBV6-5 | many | TGTGCCAGCAGTTCGTGGATAGACAAGCCTAAGGAGACCCAGTACTTC | CASSSWIDKPKETQYF
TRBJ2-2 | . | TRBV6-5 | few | TGTGCCAGCAGTTACAGTAGCGGGAACACCGGGGAGCTGTTTTTT | CASSYSSGNTGELFF
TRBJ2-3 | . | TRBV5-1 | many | TGCGCCAGCAGCTTTCGGTTTCAAGGGACCCCCGTGGCAGATACGCAGTATTTT | CASSFRFQGTPVADTQYF
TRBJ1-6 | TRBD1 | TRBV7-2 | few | TGTGCCAGTACAGGGGTGGGTGATTCACCCCTCCACTTT | CASTGVGDSPLHF
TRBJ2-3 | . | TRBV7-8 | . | TGTGCCAGCAGCTTAAACGGGGCCACAGATACGCAGTATTTT | CASSLNGATDTQYF
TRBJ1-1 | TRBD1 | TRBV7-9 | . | TGTGCCAGCAGCCGGGGACAGGAGACTGAAGCTTTCTTT | CASSRGQETEAFF
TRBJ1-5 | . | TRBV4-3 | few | TGCGCCAGCAGCCAACAGGAGGATCAGCCCCAGCATTTT | CASSQQEDQPQHF
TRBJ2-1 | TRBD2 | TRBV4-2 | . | TGTGCCAGCAGCCAGCAGATCGGGACTAGCGGGGAGGAGCAGTTCTTC | CASSQQIGTSGEEQFF
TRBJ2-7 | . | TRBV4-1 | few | TGCGCCAGCAGCCAAGATAGGTCGGTAGTAAGGACCTACGAGCAGTACTTC | CASSQDRSVVRTYEQYF
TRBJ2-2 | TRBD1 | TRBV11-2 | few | TGTGCCAGCAGCCCTAGAGTCGGACAGGGGCCCTCGTTCAAGCTGTTTTTT | CASSPRVGQGPSFKLFF
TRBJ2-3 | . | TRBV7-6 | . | TGTGCCAGCAGCTCAGGTGTCAAACTCCCAGATACGCAGTATTTT | CASSSGVKLPDTQYF
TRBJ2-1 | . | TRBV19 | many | TGTGCCAGTAGTATGGTAGGGGATCCCAATACGAATGAGCAGTTCTTC | CASSMVGDPNTNEQFF
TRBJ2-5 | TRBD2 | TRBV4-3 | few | TGCGCCAGCAGGCATCTAGCGGGGGACGAGACCCAGTACTTC | CASRHLAGDETQYF
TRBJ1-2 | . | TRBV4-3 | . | TGCGCCAGCAGTACCAAACCGGGACGGGTTGAGGGCTACACCTTC | CASSTKPGRVEGYTF
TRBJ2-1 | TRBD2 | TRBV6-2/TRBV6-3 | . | TGTGCCAGCAGTTTGCCGAGCGGGGGGGGTGAGCAGTTCTTC | CASSLPSGGGEQFF
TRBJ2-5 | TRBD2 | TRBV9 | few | TGTGCCAGCAGCGTAGTATCCGGGGGGGCCGGTTCGGAGACCCAGTACTTC | CASSVVSGGAGSETQYF
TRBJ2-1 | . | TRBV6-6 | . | TGTGCCGGGAACAGGCGGCAGTTCTTC | CAGNRRQFF
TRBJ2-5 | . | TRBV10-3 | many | TGTGCCATCAGTGATGGGTTAACCCAGTACTTC | CAISDGLTQYF
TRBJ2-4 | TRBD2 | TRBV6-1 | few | TGTGCCAGCAGTGAACCTAACGGGGGGAACATTCAGTACTTC | CASSEPNGGNIQYF
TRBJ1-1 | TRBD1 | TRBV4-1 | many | TGCGCCAGCAGCCAAGGGGACAGCCGCTTTGAAGCTTTCTTT | CASSQGDSRFEAFF